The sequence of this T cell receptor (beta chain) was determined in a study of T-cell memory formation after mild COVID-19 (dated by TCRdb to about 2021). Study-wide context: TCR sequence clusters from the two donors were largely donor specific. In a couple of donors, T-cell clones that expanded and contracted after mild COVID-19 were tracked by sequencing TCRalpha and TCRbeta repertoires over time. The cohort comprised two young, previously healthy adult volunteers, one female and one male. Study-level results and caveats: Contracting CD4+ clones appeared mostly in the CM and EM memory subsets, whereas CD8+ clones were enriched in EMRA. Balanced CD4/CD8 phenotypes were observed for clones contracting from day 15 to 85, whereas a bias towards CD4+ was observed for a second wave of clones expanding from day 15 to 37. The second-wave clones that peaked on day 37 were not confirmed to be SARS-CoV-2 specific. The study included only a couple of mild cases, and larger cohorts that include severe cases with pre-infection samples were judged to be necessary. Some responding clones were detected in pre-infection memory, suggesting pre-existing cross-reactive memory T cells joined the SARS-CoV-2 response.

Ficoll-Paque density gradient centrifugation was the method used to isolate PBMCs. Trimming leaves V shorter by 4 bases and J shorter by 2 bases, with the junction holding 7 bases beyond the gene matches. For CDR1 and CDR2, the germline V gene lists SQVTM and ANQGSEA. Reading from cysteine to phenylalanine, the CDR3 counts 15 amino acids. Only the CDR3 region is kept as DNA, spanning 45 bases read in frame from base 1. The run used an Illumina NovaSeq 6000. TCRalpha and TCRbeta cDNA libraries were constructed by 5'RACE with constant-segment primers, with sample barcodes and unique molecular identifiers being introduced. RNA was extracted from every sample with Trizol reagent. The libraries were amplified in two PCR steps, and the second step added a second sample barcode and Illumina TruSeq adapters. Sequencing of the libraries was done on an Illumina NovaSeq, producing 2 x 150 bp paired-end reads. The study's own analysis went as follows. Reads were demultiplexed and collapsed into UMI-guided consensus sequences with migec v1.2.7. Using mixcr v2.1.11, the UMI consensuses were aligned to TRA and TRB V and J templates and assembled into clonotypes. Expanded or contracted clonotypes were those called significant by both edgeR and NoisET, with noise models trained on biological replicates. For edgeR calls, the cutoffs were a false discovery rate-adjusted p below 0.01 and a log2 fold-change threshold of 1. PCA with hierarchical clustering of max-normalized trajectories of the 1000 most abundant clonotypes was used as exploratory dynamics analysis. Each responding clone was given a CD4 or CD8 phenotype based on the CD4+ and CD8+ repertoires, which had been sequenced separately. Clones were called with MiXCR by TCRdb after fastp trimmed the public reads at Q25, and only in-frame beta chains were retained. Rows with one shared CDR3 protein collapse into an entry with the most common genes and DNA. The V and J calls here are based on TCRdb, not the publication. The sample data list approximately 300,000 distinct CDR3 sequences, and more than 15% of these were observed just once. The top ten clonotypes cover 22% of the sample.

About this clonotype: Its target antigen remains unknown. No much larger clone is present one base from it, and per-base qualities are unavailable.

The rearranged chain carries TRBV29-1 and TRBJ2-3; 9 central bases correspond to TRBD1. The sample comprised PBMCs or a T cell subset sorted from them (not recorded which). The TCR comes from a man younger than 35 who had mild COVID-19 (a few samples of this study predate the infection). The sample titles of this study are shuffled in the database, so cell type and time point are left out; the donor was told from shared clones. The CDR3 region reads CSVAFGTGSTDTQYF. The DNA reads TGCAGCGTTGCCTTCGGGACAGGGTCCACAGATACGCAGTATTTT.